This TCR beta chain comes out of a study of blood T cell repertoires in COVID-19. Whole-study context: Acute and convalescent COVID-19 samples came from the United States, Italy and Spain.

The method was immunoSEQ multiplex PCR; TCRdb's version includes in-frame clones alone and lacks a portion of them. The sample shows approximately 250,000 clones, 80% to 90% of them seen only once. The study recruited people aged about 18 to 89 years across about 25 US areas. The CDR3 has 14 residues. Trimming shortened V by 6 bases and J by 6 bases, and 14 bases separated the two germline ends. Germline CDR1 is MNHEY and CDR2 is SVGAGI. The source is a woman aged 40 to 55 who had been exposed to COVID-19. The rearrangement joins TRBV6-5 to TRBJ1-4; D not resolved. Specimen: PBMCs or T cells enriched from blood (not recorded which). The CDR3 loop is CASRPGLADEKLFF. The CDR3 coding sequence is TGTGCCAGCAGGCCCGGTTTGGCGGATGAAAAACTGTTTTTT.